The 32 T cell receptor beta chains listed next were all sequenced from one sample in a study of cytomegalovirus exposure and HLA in healthy donors. The PCR used 60 Vbeta and 13 Jbeta primers. The protocol was immunoSEQ multiplex PCR, while the TCRdb copy is restricted to in-frame clones and leaves out a portion. This table holds approximately 180,000 clones, approximately 82% found once. The specimen was PBMCs. These receptors all come from a woman under 40 in good health and CMV-seronegative.

The chain is built from TRBV5-1 and TRBJ2-7; 11 bases are a match to TRBD2. Germline V gene lookup returns CDR1 SGHRS and CDR2 YFSETQ. The J segment lost 3 bases and the V segment lost 3 bases, leaving 5 bases of the junction unmatched. This CDR3 has 15 amino acids. As DNA, the CDR3 is TGCGCCAGCAGCTCGGGACTAGCGGAGTACTACGAGCAGTACTTC. As protein: CASSSGLAEYYEQYF.

The rearrangement uses TRBV2 and TRBJ1-3, with D hard to call. CDR1 SNHLY and CDR2 FYNNEI come from the germline V gene. The length of the CDR3 is 15 residues. V was shortened by 3 bases and J by 3 bases, with 12 bases between the two germline ends. In DNA, the CDR3 is TGTGCCAGCAGTGATCGAGGGTTGGGTGGAAACACCATATATTTT. Translation gives CASSDRGLGGNTIYF.

For the CDR3, the DNA is TGTGCCAGTAGTGGCCAGGGGCTGTCCGCCCAAGAGACCCAGTACTTC. It is translated as CASSGQGLSAQETQYF. The J gene is TRBJ2-5, the V gene TRBV19, with TRBD1 as a possible D gene (6 bases). V lost 5 bases and J 1 base, leaving 17 bases between the germline ends. The germline V gene encodes CDR1 LNHDA and CDR2 SQIVND (reference sequence). The CDR3 totals 16 residues.

With respect to this clone: At one of its ends the junction is not consistent with the germline gene, which may arise from a read error. The chain couples TRBV7-9 to TRBJ2-5; TRBD2 agrees at 7 bases. This CDR3 region has 15 residues. CDR1 is SEHNR, CDR2 FQNEAQ, per germline (reference sequence). The CDR3 region has the DNA TGTTCCAGCAGCCTCGGACTAGTTGGCCAAGAGACCCAGTACTTC. This gives the protein CSSSLGLVGQETQYF.

V is TRBV7-2 and J is TRBJ2-5, with TRBD2 identical over 11 bases. Germline values: CDR1 SGHTA, CDR2 FQGNSA. The J segment lost 4 bases and the V segment lost 2 bases, leaving 3 bases of the junction unmatched. This CDR3 contains 15 residues. CDR3 nucleotide sequence: TGTGCCAGCAGCTTAATAGCGGGAGGGCCAGAGACCCAGTACTTC. It encodes CASSLIAGGPETQYF.

This chain connects TRBV18 to TRBJ2-4; D is possibly TRBD2 (5 bases). In germline, CDR1 is KGHSH, CDR2 LQKENI. Trimming left V 2 bases short and J 8 bases short, with 10 bases between. The CDR3 totals 13 residues. CDR3 loop: CASSPSFGDIQYF. The CDR3, as DNA: TGTGCCAGCTCACCAAGTTTCGGGGACATTCAGTACTTC.

As regards this clone: The germline gene is not matched at one end of the junction; a read error may be the cause. The V call is TRBV5-1, the J call TRBJ2-6, with D maybe TRBD1 (5 bases). CDR3 length: 16 residues. Germline V lookup: CDR1 SGHRS, CDR2 YFSETQ. The CDR3 DNA sequence: TGCGCCAGCAGCTTCCCGTTGGGTTCTGGGGCCAACGGCCTGACTTTC. It is translated as CASSFPLGSGANGLTF.

The CDR3 DNA reads TGTGCCAGCAGCTCCAAAGCGGGAGGGTCCACCGGGGAGCTGTTTTTT. Protein sequence: CASSSKAGGSTGELFF. The V and J genes are TRBV7-9 and TRBJ2-2, with TRBD2 matching 10 bases. CDR1 and CDR2 from the germline V gene are SEHNR and FQNEAQ (reference sequence). With 4 bases clipped from V and 4 bases from J, the junction kept 6 bases outside the gene matches. The CDR3 is 16 residues long. The full variable domain, its missing parts supplied by reference TRBV7-9 and TRBJ2-2, is DTGVSQNPRHKITKRGQNVTFRCDPISEHNRLYWYRQTLGQGPEFLTYFQNEAQLEKSRLLSDRFSAERPKGSFSTLEIQRTEQGDSAMYLCASSSKAGGSTGELFFGEGSRLTVL.

The CDR3 DNA sequence: TGTGCCAGTATGAAGCAGGGGGGATTCTACACAGATACGCAGTATTTT. This gives the protein CASMKQGGFYTDTQYF. The chain employs TRBV19 and TRBJ2-3, with D possibly being TRBD1 (7 bases). Trimming left V 7 bases short and J 2 bases short, with 19 bases between. This CDR3 is built from 16 residues. Germline V lookup: CDR1 LNHDA, CDR2 SQIVND (reference sequence).

This clone has only a few counts. The genes are TRBV28 and TRBJ1-3; D uncertain. Germline V lookup: CDR1 MDHEN, CDR2 SYDVKM. Deletions cut 2 bases from V and 1 base from J, with 9 bases between. The CDR3 extends over 15 amino acids. The chain's CDR3 is CASSLPGKSGNTIYF. The CDR3 nucleotides are TGTGCCAGCAGTTTACCGGGAAAATCTGGAAACACCATATATTTT. Drawing the rest from reference TRBV28 and TRBJ1-3, the complete variable domain is DVKVTQSSRYLVKRTGEKVFLECVQDMDHENMFWYRQDPGLGLRLIYFSYDVKMKEKGDIPEGYSVSREKKERFSLILESASTNQTSMYLCASSLPGKSGNTIYFGEGSWLTVV.

The CDR3 DNA follows: TGTGCCAGACAGGGACAGGCCCTCTCTGGAAACACCATATATTTT. This gives the protein CARQGQALSGNTIYF. This chain links TRBV2 with TRBJ1-3, with TRBD1 matching 8 bases. The trim removed 9 bases at V and 0 bases at J, leaving 7 bases unmatched. Germline CDR1 is SNHLY and CDR2 is FYNNEI. The CDR3 totals 15 residues.

CDR3 DNA sequence: TGTGCCACCAGCAGAGGCGCAGGACTAGCGGCGTCCTACGAGCAGTACTTC. This translates into CATSRGAGLAASYEQYF. This chain links TRBV15 with TRBJ2-7, with 10 bases identical to TRBD2. Germline trimming cut 1 base from V and 1 base from J; bases unmatched to any gene: 7. The length of the CDR3 is 17 residues. Germline V CDR1 and CDR2: LNHNV, YYDKDF (reference sequence).

This clone has only one observation. The J gene is TRBJ1-3, the V gene TRBV6-5; D perhaps matches TRBD1 (6 bases). The CDR3 totals 15 residues. Germline V gene lookup returns CDR1 MNHEY and CDR2 SVGAGI. V was shortened by 5 bases and J by 4 bases, with 15 bases between the two germline ends. CDR3 in amino acids: CASSTQGSWGNTIYF. In nucleotides, the CDR3 is TGTGCCAGCAGTACTCAGGGGTCTTGGGGAAACACCATATATTTT.

The chain joins TRBV27 to TRBJ2-1; the match to TRBD2 covers 7 bases. The J segment lost 7 bases and the V segment lost 5 bases, leaving 8 bases of the junction unmatched. CDR3 length: 14 amino acids. Germline loops: CDR1 MNHEY, CDR2 SMNVEV (reference sequence). The CDR3 DNA follows: TGTGCCAGCAGTGCTTGGGGAGGGGAAAATGAGCAGTTCTTC. It yields the protein CASSAWGGENEQFF.

The V and J genes are TRBV28 and TRBJ1-2; TRBD1 aligns across 7 bases. The CDR3 spans 17 residues. With V trimmed by 3 bases and J by 4 bases, 14 bases remained unmatched. Germline-derived CDR1 and CDR2 are MDHEN and SYDVKM. CDR3 DNA: TGTGCCAGCAGTTTGGACCAAGGGGGCCCGTCAATCTATGGCTACACCTTC. This gives the protein CASSLDQGGPSIYGYTF.

The chain recombines TRBV11-2 with TRBJ2-3; D is undetermined. This CDR3 has 13 residues. The V end lost 3 bases, the J end lost 5 bases, and 9 bases lay between the germline ends. Germline V gene sequence: CDR1 SGHAT, CDR2 FQNNGV. The CDR3 DNA reads as TGTGCCAGCAGCTTTGCCGGTGAAGATACGCAGTATTTT. Its protein product is CASSFAGEDTQYF.

The rearrangement joins TRBV11-2 to TRBJ2-7, with D perhaps TRBD2 (6 bases). V dropped 1 base and J dropped 6 bases, with 13 bases sitting between them. The CDR3 sequence is 14 residues long. Germline V lookup: CDR1 SGHAT, CDR2 FQNNGV. The CDR3 loop is CASSLVGGLAEQYF. CDR3 DNA: TGTGCCAGCAGCTTAGTTGGGGGACTCGCCGAGCAGTACTTC.

The V call is TRBV7-2, the J call TRBJ1-5; unclear D gene. V was pared by 4 bases and J by 1 base, with 11 bases between. CDR3 size: 15 residues. CDR1 SGHTA and CDR2 FQGNSA come from the germline V gene. The DNA of the CDR3 is TGTGCCAGCAGCTCGGTAGTAGCGAGCAATCAGCCCCAGCATTTT. Translating gives CASSSVVASNQPQHF.

This clone appeared a few times. V usage is TRBV5-1 and J usage is TRBJ2-4; TRBD2 agrees at 9 bases. With V trimmed by 4 bases and J by 8 bases, 13 bases remained unmatched. CDR1 is SGHRS and CDR2 is YFSETQ in the germline V gene. The CDR3 contains 16 residues. DNA of the CDR3: TGCGCCAGCAGCCCCCCGGTCGCGGGAGGGGCGGACATTCAGTACTTC. It translates to CASSPPVAGGADIQYF. Full variable domain (rest looked up from reference TRBV5-1 and TRBJ2-4): KAGVTQTPRYLIKTRGQQVTLSCSPISGHRSVSWYQQTPGQGLQFLFEYFSETQRNKGNFPGRFSGRQFSNSRSEMNVSTLELGDSALYLCASSPPVAGGADIQYFGAGTRLSVL.

This chain uses TRBV4-1 with TRBJ2-4, with 8 bases matching TRBD1. V lost 2 bases, J lost 0 bases, and 12 bases stayed unmatched. The CDR3 has 19 amino acids. Per the germline V gene, CDR1 is MGHRA and CDR2 is YSYEKL. CDR3 nucleotide sequence: TGCGCCAGCAGCCAACCGGGACAGGAAAAAGGTGTAGCCAAAAACATTCAGTACTTC. Residues: CASSQPGQEKGVAKNIQYF.

The gene calls are TRBV6-5 and TRBJ2-1; TRBD1 matches at 7 bases. Germline assignment: CDR1 MNHEY and CDR2 SVGAGI. The CDR3 sequence is 15 residues long. V shed 6 bases and J 3 bases; nucleotides not matched to a gene: 8. The CDR3 loop is CASSPTGASYNEQFF. CDR3 in DNA: TGTGCCAGCAGCCCAACAGGGGCCAGCTACAATGAGCAGTTCTTC.

The V gene is TRBV18, the J gene TRBJ2-1, with 7 nucleotides matching TRBD1. The V and J ends lost 5 bases and 6 bases, in that order; junction bases with no gene match: 7. The CDR3 is made up of 14 amino acids. The germline V gene has CDR1 KGHSH and CDR2 LQKENI. The CDR3: CASSLSNRGNEQFF. The CDR3 coding sequence is TGTGCCAGCTCATTAAGCAACAGGGGCAATGAGCAGTTCTTC.

The chain has TRBV6-5 and TRBJ1-2; a possible D gene is TRBD1 (5 bases). Germline values: CDR1 MNHEY, CDR2 SVGAGI. The CDR3 is 15 residues long. V was trimmed by 5 bases and J by 4 bases, leaving 17 bases between them. The CDR3 region is CASSTRQGGGYGYTF. In DNA form, the CDR3 reads TGTGCCAGCAGTACCCGGCAGGGCGGCGGCTATGGCTACACCTTC.

This clone came up a few times. The J gene is TRBJ2-7, the V gene TRBV28; no clear D. V shed 6 bases and J shed 4 bases, with 13 bases lying between them. The germline gives CDR1 MDHEN, CDR2 SYDVKM. This CDR3 region has 13 residues. The CDR3 bases are TGTGCCAGCAGCGATTCGACTCTTTACGAGCAGTACTTC. This gives the protein CASSDSTLYEQYF.

The rearrangement links TRBV19 to TRBJ2-7, with no clear D. The CDR3 has 16 amino acids. From germline, CDR1 is LNHDA and CDR2 SQIVND (reference sequence). V was pared by 1 base and J by 3 bases, with 16 bases between. The CDR3 protein is CASSIAPSGPVYEQYF. As DNA, the CDR3 is TGTGCCAGTAGTATAGCACCCTCGGGTCCCGTCTACGAGCAGTACTTC.

The V gene is TRBV9, the J gene TRBJ2-1, with D possibly being TRBD1 (5 bases). CDR3 length equals 12 residues. Trimming removed 4 bases at V and 4 bases at J, with 6 bases between. Germline V gene lookup returns CDR1 SGDLS and CDR2 YYNGEE. CDR3 in amino acids: CASSQGYNEQFF. In DNA, the CDR3 is TGTGCCAGCAGCCAGGGTTACAATGAGCAGTTCTTC. The complete variable domain, with remaining parts taken from reference TRBV9 and TRBJ2-1, reads DSGVTQTPKHLITATGQRVTLRCSPRSGDLSVYWYQQSLDQGLQFLIQYYNGEERAKGNILERFSAQQFPDLHSELNLSSLELGDSALYFCASSQGYNEQFFGPGTRLTVL.

The chain is built from TRBV27 and TRBJ2-7; tentative D call: TRBD2 (6 bases). V was clipped by 6 bases and J by 5 bases, with 11 bases between them. The CDR3 contains 12 residues. Germline CDR1 is MNHEY and CDR2 is SMNVEV (reference sequence). The CDR3 DNA follows: TGTGCCAGCAGCGTCGGGGGTCACGAGCAGTACTTC. This gives the protein CASSVGGHEQYF.

This chain uses TRBV7-6 with TRBJ1-1; tentatively, D is TRBD1 (6 bases). The germline CDR1 and CDR2 sequences are SGHVS and FNYEAQ. The ends were cut back, 5 bases at V and 4 bases at J, with 14 bases in the middle. CDR3 length: 14 residues. The CDR3 sequence is CASSPGGQTTEAFF. The CDR3 DNA reads as TGTGCCAGCAGCCCCGGGGGGCAGACCACTGAAGCTTTCTTT.

The genes are TRBV5-1 and TRBJ2-7; perhaps TRBD2 as D (5 bases). CDR3 size: 15 residues. Trimming took off 1 base at V and 3 bases at J, with 14 bases between the two ends. CDR1 and CDR2 (germline): SGHRS, YFSETQ. CDR3: CASSLMFSGDYEQYF. CDR3 nucleotides: TGCGCCAGCAGCTTGATGTTCAGCGGAGACTACGAGCAGTACTTC.

This clone was counted a few times. This rearrangement joins TRBV18 to TRBJ2-7; 9 bases are a match to TRBD2. The CDR3 contains 18 residues. The ends lost 1 base at V and 5 bases at J; junction bases unmatched: 15. CDR1 is KGHSH, CDR2 LQKENI, per germline. CDR3 DNA: TGTGCCAGCTCACCACGTCAGGGGGGGCCAGCGGGAGGCCACGAGCAGTACTTC. Translation: CASSPRQGGPAGGHEQYF.

The chain recombines TRBV29-1 with TRBJ2-1; D might be TRBD2 (7 bases). There are 15 residues in the CDR3. Per germline, CDR1 SQVTM and CDR2 ANQGSEA. The V end lost 3 bases, the J end lost 2 bases, and 14 bases lay between the germline ends. CDR3 in DNA: TGCAGCGTTGACCTAGGGGGGGGCGCCTACAATGAGCAGTTCTTC. Residues: CSVDLGGGAYNEQFF.

The chain links TRBV27 to TRBJ1-4; D call uncertain. The CDR3 runs 13 residues. Between the trimmed V and J ends, which lost 6 bases and 8 bases, there was a span of 13 bases. Germline assignment: CDR1 MNHEY and CDR2 SMNVEV (reference sequence). In nucleotides, the CDR3 is TGTGCCAGCAGCCAGAGACTCTTCGAAAAACTGTTTTTT. Protein sequence: CASSQRLFEKLFF.